This T cell receptor (beta chain) was identified during a study of CD8 T cells in ankylosing spondylitis. Study conclusions and caveats: What seemed typical of ankylosing spondylitis blood was a TCR beta motif built from several highly homologous variants.

One entry per CDR3 protein, called by TCRdb with MiXCR from the 5' RACE reads. Among 350,000 or so distinct CDR3 sequences listed, 14% to 15% were seen once. This clonotype was seen a handful of times. Its antigen is not known. The germline V gene encodes CDR1 SGHRS and CDR2 YFSETQ. V was clipped by 4 bases and J by 6 bases; unmatched bases: 9. CDR3 size: 16 residues. Sequencing was done on a sample of blood, either unsorted or a sorted T cell fraction (not recorded which). The gene calls are TRBV5-1 and TRBJ2-1; 11 nucleotides align to TRBD2. The receptor was isolated from a male donor with ankylosing spondylitis or in good health (not recorded which). The CDR3 DNA is TGCGCCAGCAGCCCTCGGGGGACTAGCGGAAGCAATGAGCAGTTCTTC. It translates to CASSPRGTSGSNEQFF.